This T cell receptor beta chain was retrieved from a study of blood T cell repertoires in COVID-19. This clone came up a few times. Per germline, CDR1 SNHLY and CDR2 FYNNEI. V shed 3 bases and J 6 bases; nucleotides not matched to a gene: 1. The CDR3 runs to 13 residues. TCRdb's table, derived via immunoSEQ multiplex PCR, lists solely in-frame clones and lacks some. Of around 230,000 clones listed, more than 65% are singletons. This sequence joins TRBV2 and TRBJ2-1; TRBD2 matches at 8 bases. The sequence was collected from a man in his forties who had recovered from COVID-19. Sequencing was carried out using peripheral blood. This CDR3 reads CASSEGTSNEQFF. CDR3 nucleotide sequence: TGTGCCAGCAGTGAGGGGACTAGCAATGAGCAGTTCTTC.